This T cell receptor (beta chain) was found in a study of T-cell memory formation after mild COVID-19. Study-wide findings and caveats: Second-wave clones with a day 37 peak had unconfirmed SARS-CoV-2 specificity. CD4+ contracting clones lay mainly in CM and EM, CD8+ ones in EMRA.

This clonotype was detected a few times. Its specificity is unknown. The CDR3 consists of 18 residues. After removal of 1 base from V and 3 bases from J, the junction contained 12 bases not matched to a gene. Germline V gives CDR1 LGHNA, CDR2 YSLEER. 5'RACE primed at constant segments yielded TCR alpha and TCR beta cDNA libraries bearing sample barcodes and UMIs. TCRdb fed the 5' RACE reads into MiXCR, producing one record per CDR3 protein. The table shows roughly 350,000 distinct CDR3 sequences, with about 13% occurring only once. This TCR was recovered from a man aged 18 to 29 who had mild COVID-19 (a few samples of this study predate the infection). Cell type and time point are not known. The sequencing input was PBMCs or a T cell subset sorted from them (not recorded which). This chain connects TRBV4-3 to TRBJ2-1; 7 bases align to TRBD1. This CDR3 is CASSQVHPSDRSYNEQFF. Written as DNA, the CDR3 is TGCGCCAGCAGCCAAGTTCACCCTTCGGACAGGAGCTACAATGAGCAGTTCTTC.